One T cell receptor (beta chain) is described in this entry. The antigen is not known. This sample includes further DNA sequences coding for the same CDR3. The record originates from a study of shared clonotypes between healthy human individuals. Findings of the study overall: All-four-donor shared clonotypes had higher generation probabilities than non-shared clonotypes did.

CDR3 length: 13 amino acids. Germline lookup yields CDR1 PRHDT and CDR2 FYEKMQ (reference sequence). V was clipped by 5 bases and J by 4 bases, with 10 bases between them. Several immunoSEQ plates held equal portions of the genomic DNA taken from each subset. The data were produced by immunoSEQ multiplex PCR, yet TCRdb's version contains in-frame clones alone and is incomplete. The profile shows over 95,000 clones, more than 65% of them singletons. The study enrolled healthy HIV-negative adults without recent acute infections or vaccinations as donors. CCR7-negative CD45RA+ TemRA cells were combined with CD45RO+ cells to form CD8 memory.

This receptor was identified in a woman in her twenties or thirties in good health. Sequenced input: memory CD8+ T cells sorted from blood. As for subset: CD45RO+ cells pooled with CCR7-negative TemRA cells. This sequence joins TRBV13 and TRBJ2-3; perhaps D is TRBD1 or TRBD2 (5 bases each). CDR3 sequence reads: CASSNRGPDTQYF. For the CDR3, the DNA is TGTGCCAGCAGCAACCGGGGCCCAGATACGCAGTATTTT.